This TCR beta chain was sequenced in a study of post-analysis software for immune sequencing data. Study-level findings and limits: The normalized Chao1 diversity of multiple sclerosis patients was significantly lower than that of controls. Patients had higher frequencies than controls of a few TRBV segments, including TRBV5-6, TRBV5-1 and TRBV20-1.

V was clipped by 4 bases and J by 0 bases, with 14 bases between them. CDR3 length: 17 amino acids. Germline V gene data show CDR1 as SGHRS and CDR2 as YFSETQ. A note on this clonotype: Antigen specificity is unknown.

Presence of unique molecular identifiers characterized the TCR beta cDNA libraries. There were roughly 0.95 to 11 million T cells, and roughly 0.5 million cDNA molecules came from them. Via MiXCR, TCRdb re-called the PCR reads, giving one row per CDR3 protein. The sample holds some 260,000 distinct CDR3 sequences, 30% to 45% seen once. This clonotype was sampled from a girl aged 10-17 years with multiple sclerosis. The chain is built from TRBV5-1 and TRBJ2-6; tentative D call: TRBD2 (5 bases). Sequenced: blood. CDR3 protein: CASSPVEGYSGANVLTF. DNA for the CDR3: TGCGCCAGCAGCCCCGTTGAGGGCTACTCTGGGGCCAACGTCCTGACTTTC.